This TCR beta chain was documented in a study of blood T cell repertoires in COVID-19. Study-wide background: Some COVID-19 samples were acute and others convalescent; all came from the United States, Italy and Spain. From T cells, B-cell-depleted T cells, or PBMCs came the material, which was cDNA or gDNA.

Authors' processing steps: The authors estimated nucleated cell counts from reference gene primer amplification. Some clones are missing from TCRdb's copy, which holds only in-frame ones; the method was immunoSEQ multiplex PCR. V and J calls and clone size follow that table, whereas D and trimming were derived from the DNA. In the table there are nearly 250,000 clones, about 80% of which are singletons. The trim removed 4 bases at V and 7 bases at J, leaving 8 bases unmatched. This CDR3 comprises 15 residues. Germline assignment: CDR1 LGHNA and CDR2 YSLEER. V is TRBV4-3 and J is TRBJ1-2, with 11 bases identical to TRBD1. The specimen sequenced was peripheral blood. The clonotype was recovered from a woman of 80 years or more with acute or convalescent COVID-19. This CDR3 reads CASSRRTGGLSGYTF. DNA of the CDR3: TGCGCCAGCAGCCGAAGGACAGGGGGCCTCTCTGGCTACACCTTC.